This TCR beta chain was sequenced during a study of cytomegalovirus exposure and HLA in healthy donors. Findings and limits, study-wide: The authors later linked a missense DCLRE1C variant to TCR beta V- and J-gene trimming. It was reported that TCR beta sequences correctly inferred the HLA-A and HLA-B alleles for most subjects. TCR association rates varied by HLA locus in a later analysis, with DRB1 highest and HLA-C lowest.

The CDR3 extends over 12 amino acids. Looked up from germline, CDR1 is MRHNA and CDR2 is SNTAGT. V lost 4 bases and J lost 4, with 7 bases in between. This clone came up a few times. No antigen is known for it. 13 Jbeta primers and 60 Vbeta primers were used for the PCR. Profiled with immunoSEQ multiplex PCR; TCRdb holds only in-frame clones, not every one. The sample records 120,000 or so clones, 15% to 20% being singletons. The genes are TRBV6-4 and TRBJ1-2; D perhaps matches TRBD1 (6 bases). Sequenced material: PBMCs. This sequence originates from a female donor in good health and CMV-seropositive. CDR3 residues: CASSGRGYGYTF. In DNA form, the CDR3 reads TGTGCCAGCAGTGGCAGGGGCTATGGCTACACCTTC.